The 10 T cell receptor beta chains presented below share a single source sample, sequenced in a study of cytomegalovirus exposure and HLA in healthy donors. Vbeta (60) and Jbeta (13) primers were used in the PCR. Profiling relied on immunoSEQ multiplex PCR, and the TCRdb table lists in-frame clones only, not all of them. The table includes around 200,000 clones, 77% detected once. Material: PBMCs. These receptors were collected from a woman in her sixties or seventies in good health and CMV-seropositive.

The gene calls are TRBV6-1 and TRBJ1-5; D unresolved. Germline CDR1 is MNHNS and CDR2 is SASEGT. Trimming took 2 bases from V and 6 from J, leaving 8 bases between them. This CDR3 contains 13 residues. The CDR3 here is CASSEFGVQPQHF. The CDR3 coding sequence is TGTGCCAGCAGTGAATTCGGGGTTCAGCCCCAGCATTTT.

The CDR3 coding sequence is TGTGCCAGCAGCTTAACCGGGACTAGCGACAATGAGCAGTTCTTC. Translated, it gives CASSLTGTSDNEQFF. The chain uses TRBV5-4 and TRBJ2-1; 10 bases map to TRBD2. In germline, CDR1 is SGHNT, CDR2 YYREEE (reference sequence). The CDR3 contains 15 residues. J lost 5 bases, V lost 2 bases, and 4 bases had no gene match.

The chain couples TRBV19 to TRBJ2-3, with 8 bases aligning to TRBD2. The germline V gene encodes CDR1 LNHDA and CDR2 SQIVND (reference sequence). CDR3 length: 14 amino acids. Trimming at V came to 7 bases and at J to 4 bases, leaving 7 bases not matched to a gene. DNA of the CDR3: TGTGCCAGTAAGTCGGGGGGGCTGCCAGATACGCAGTATTTT. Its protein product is CASKSGGLPDTQYF.

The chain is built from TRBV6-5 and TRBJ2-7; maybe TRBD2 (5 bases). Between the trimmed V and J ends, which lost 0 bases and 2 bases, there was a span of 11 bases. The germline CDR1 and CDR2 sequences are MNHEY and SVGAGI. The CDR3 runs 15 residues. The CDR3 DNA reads TGTGCCAGCAGTTACTCCTTTGCGGGCCCCTACGAGCAGTACTTC. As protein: CASSYSFAGPYEQYF.

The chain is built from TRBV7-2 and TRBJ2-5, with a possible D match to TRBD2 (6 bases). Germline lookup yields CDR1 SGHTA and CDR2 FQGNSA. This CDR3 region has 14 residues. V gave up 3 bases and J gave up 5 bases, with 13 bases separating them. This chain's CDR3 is CASSLAGPTETQYF. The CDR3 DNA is TGTGCCAGCAGCTTGGCGGGACCGACTGAGACCCAGTACTTC.

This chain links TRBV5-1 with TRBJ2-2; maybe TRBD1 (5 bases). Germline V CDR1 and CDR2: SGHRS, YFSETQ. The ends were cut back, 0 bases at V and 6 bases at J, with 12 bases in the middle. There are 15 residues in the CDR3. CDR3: CASSLDPGSSGELFF. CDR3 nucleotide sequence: TGCGCCAGCAGCTTGGATCCAGGGTCGTCCGGGGAGCTGTTTTTT.

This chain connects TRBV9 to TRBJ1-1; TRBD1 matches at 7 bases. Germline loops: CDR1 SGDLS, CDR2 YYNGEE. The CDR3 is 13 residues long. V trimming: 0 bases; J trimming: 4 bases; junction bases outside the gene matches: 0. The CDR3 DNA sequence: TGTGCCAGCAGCGTAGGGACAGGCACTGAAGCTTTCTTT. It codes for CASSVGTGTEAFF.

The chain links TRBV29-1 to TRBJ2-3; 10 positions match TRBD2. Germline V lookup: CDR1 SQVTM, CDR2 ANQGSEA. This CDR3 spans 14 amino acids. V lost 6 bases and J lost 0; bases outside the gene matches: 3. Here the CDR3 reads CSVGTSASTDTQYF. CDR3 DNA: TGCAGCGTGGGGACTAGCGCTAGCACAGATACGCAGTATTTT.

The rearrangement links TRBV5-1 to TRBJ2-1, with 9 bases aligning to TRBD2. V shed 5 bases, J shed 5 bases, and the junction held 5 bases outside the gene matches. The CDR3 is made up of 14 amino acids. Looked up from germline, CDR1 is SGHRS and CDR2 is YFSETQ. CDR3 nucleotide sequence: TGCGCCAGCAGTGTTGGCGGGGGGGACAATGAGCAGTTCTTC. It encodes CASSVGGGDNEQFF.

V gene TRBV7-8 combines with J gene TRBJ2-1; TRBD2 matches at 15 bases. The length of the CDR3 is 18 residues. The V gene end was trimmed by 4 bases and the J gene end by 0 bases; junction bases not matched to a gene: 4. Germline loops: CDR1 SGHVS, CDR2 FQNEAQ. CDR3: CASSSGLAGGLSYNEQFF. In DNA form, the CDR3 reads TGTGCCAGCAGCTCGGGACTAGCGGGGGGTCTCTCCTACAATGAGCAGTTCTTC.